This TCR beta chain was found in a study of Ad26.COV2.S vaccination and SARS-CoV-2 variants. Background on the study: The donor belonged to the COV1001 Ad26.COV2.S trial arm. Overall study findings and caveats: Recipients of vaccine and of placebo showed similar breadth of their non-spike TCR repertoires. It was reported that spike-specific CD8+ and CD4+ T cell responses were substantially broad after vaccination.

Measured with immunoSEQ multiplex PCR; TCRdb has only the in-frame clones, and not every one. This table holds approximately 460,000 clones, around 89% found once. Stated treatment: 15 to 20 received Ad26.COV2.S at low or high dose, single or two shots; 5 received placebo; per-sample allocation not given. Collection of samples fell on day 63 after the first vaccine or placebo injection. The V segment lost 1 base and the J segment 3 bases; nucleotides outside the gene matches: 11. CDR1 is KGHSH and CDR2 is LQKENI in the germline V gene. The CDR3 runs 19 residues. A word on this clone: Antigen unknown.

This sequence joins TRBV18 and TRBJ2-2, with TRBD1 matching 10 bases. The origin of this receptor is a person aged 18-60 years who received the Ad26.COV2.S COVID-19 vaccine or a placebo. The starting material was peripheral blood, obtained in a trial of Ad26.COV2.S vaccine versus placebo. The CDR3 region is CASSPRLFGTGVHTGELFF. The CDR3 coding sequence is TGTGCCAGCTCACCACGGCTTTTCGGGACAGGGGTCCACACCGGGGAGCTGTTTTTT. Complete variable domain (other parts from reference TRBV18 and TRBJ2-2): NAGVMQNPRHLVRRRGQEARLRCSPMKGHSHVYWYRQLPEEGLKFMVYLQKENIIDESGMPKERFSAEFPKEGPSILRIQQVVRGDSAAYFCASSPRLFGTGVHTGELFFGEGSRLTVL.